The clone carrying this T cell receptor beta chain was counted many times. The V gene's germline CDR1 is SGHDN and CDR2 FVKESK. There are 15 residues in the CDR3. The V gene lost 0 bases and the J gene lost 5 bases, with 10 bases spanning the gap. Time point defined: newly diagnosed GD, antithyroid drugs for less than 3 months. The TCR library was made from RNA extracted from PBMCs. The data originate from a study of regulatory T cells in long-lasting Graves disease. CDR3 regions were amplified by Arm-PCR using iRepertoire HTBI primers to build TCR beta libraries. TCRdb reprocessed the multiplex PCR reads with MiXCR, giving one entry per CDR3 protein. The sample lists about 540,000 distinct CDR3 sequences; approximately 13% were seen once. The sample also formed part of further work on T cells in Graves' hyperthyroidism and ophthalmopathy. That paper states: Thyroid ultrasound and orbital computed tomography, with clinical symptoms and serum thyroxine and TRAb, informed diagnoses. Most expanded thyroid clonotypes above 0.001 also appeared in blood.

This sample comprised peripheral blood mononuclear cells (PBMCs), obtained at new diagnosis, from a patient treated with antithyroid drugs. This TCR was sampled from a man in his thirties or forties with Graves disease. J is TRBJ2-2 and V is TRBV14, with D possibly being TRBD1 (5 bases). CDR3 sequence: CASSQDSRATGELFF. Written as DNA, the CDR3 is TGTGCCAGCAGCCAAGATAGCAGGGCAACCGGGGAGCTGTTTTTT.